Each of the 25 T cell receptor beta chains below was sequenced from the same sample in a study of T cell changes during pregnancy in multiple sclerosis. This table comes from immunoSEQ multiplex PCR, and its TCRdb copy is limited to in-frame clones, with some not included. This sample has 78,000 or so clones, with about 90% found just once. The sequencing here drew on CD4+ T cells from peripheral blood mononuclear cells, taken before pregnancy. The receptors derive from a female donor with multiple sclerosis, enrolled in a pregnancy study.

V is TRBV14 and J is TRBJ2-7; D possibly corresponds to TRBD2 (6 bases). The CDR3 has 15 amino acids. Germline V gene data show CDR1 as SGHDN and CDR2 as FVKESK. Trimming took 3 bases from V and 4 from J, leaving 16 bases between them. CDR3 nucleotide sequence: TGTGCCAGCAGCCAGTCCATAGCGCGGGGATACGAGCAGTACTTC. Translation gives CASSQSIARGYEQYF.

The V call is TRBV5-8, the J call TRBJ1-6; the match to TRBD1 covers 7 bases. V shed 4 bases and J 10 bases; nucleotides not matched to a gene: 8. This CDR3 comprises 14 residues. Germline loops: CDR1 SGHTS, CDR2 YDEGEE. CDR3 loop: CASSPKGAGSPLHF. CDR3 in DNA: TGTGCCAGCAGCCCGAAGGGGGCAGGGTCACCCCTCCACTTT.

The chain is built from TRBV29-1 and TRBJ1-4, with D perhaps TRBD1 (5 bases). This CDR3 region has 15 residues. Germline CDR1 reads SQVTM; CDR2 reads ANQGSEA. Trimming stripped 6 bases from V and 4 bases from J, with 18 bases between. CDR3 DNA: TGCAGCGTCCCGGGGCGGGGGGTGCTTAATGAAAAACTGTTTTTT. This codes for CSVPGRGVLNEKLFF.

The J gene is TRBJ1-1, the V gene TRBV6-1; 10 positions agree with TRBD1. The CDR3 has 16 amino acids. The germline gives CDR1 MNHNS, CDR2 SASEGT. J was trimmed by 1 base and V by 3 bases; bases with no gene match: 5. CDR3 coding DNA: TGTGCCAGCAGTGATAGGGACAGGGGCAAGAACACTGAAGCTTTCTTT. Translating gives CASSDRDRGKNTEAFF.

V gene TRBV19 combines with J gene TRBJ1-5, with TRBD1 matching 11 bases. V dropped 3 bases and J dropped 6; count of bases not matched to a gene: 7. This CDR3 has 16 amino acids. The germline CDR1 and CDR2 sequences are LNHDA and SQIVND (reference sequence). The chain's CDR3 is CASSIGDRGRGQPQHF. CDR3 in DNA: TGTGCCAGTAGTATCGGGGACAGGGGGAGAGGTCAGCCCCAGCATTTT.

This clone was recorded a few times. The chain links TRBV7-8 to TRBJ1-6; a weak D match, TRBD1 (5 bases). CDR1 is SGHVS and CDR2 is FQNEAQ in the germline V gene. V lost 3 bases and J lost 10, with 7 bases in between. This CDR3 has 12 residues. The chain's CDR3 is CASSFGASPLHF. The DNA of the CDR3 is TGTGCCAGCAGCTTTGGGGCCTCACCCCTCCACTTT.

The count of this clone is one. The chain recombines TRBV15 with TRBJ2-3; 13 nucleotides match TRBD2. The germline CDR1 and CDR2 sequences are LNHNV and YYDKDF (reference sequence). Trimming took 9 bases from V and 4 from J; bases not matched to a gene: 4. The CDR3 length is 14 residues. CDR3 sequence (DNA): TGTGCCACAGGACTAGCGGGAGTGGCAGATACGCAGTATTTT. Translated: CATGLAGVADTQYF.

This chain uses TRBV15 with TRBJ1-4; TRBD1 agrees at 7 bases. CDR1 and CDR2 from the germline V gene are LNHNV and YYDKDF (reference sequence). The CDR3 runs 14 residues. The V gene end was trimmed by 3 bases and the J gene end by 3 bases; junction bases not matched to a gene: 1. The CDR3, as DNA: TGTGCCACCAGCAGCGGGACAGCTAATGAAAAACTGTTTTTT. Translated, it gives CATSSGTANEKLFF.

This chain joins TRBV9 and TRBJ2-2; 10 nucleotides align to TRBD2. The CDR3 sequence is 18 residues long. After removal of 4 bases from V and 3 bases from J, the junction contained 12 bases not matched to a gene. The germline V gene has CDR1 SGDLS and CDR2 YYNGEE. CDR3 DNA: TGTGCCAGCAGCTCCCCCAGCGGGGGGGAAGGGTACACCGGGGAGCTGTTTTTT. Its translation: CASSSPSGGEGYTGELFF.

The chain links TRBV19 to TRBJ1-2; D possibly corresponds to TRBD1 (5 bases). The ends were cut back, 8 bases at V and 1 base at J, with 8 bases in the middle. The CDR3 is 12 residues long. From germline, CDR1 is LNHDA and CDR2 SQIVND (reference sequence). The CDR3 bases are TGTGCCAGTTCCAGGGATAACTATGGCTACACCTTC. This gives the protein CASSRDNYGYTF.

This clone was counted a few times. The chain links TRBV7-8 to TRBJ2-7; D perhaps matches TRBD1 (5 bases). The V gene lost 4 bases and the J gene lost 7 bases, with 14 bases spanning the gap. Germline CDR1 reads SGHVS; CDR2 reads FQNEAQ. This CDR3 region has 13 residues. The CDR3 loop reads CASSWAGHEEQYF. The DNA for the CDR3 is TGTGCCAGCAGCTGGGCAGGGCATGAGGAGCAGTACTTC.

The V call is TRBV11-2, the J call TRBJ2-1; D unresolved. V was cut by 3 bases and J by 0 bases, with 12 bases left in between. Per germline, CDR1 SGHAT and CDR2 FQNNGV. There are 16 residues in the CDR3. CDR3 bases: TGTGCCAGCAGCTTCCTGGTCCTTAGCTCCTACAATGAGCAGTTCTTC. It yields the protein CASSFLVLSSYNEQFF.

The V call is TRBV5-1, the J call TRBJ2-1, with 10 bases aligning to TRBD2. The V and J ends lost 4 bases and 0 bases, in that order; junction bases with no gene match: 16. The CDR3 contains 20 residues. Germline-derived CDR1 and CDR2 are SGHRS and YFSETQ. CDR3 sequence (DNA): TGCGCCAGCAGCGCCCGGCGGACTAGCGGTAACCCGAGCTCCTACAATGAGCAGTTCTTC. This codes for CASSARRTSGNPSSYNEQFF.

The chain links TRBV7-2 to TRBJ2-5; 16 nucleotides align to TRBD2. V gave up 3 bases and J gave up 5 bases; unmatched junction bases: 9. The germline V gene encodes CDR1 SGHTA and CDR2 FQGNSA. The CDR3 has 18 residues. CDR3 coding DNA: TGTGCCAGCAGCTTCGGGACTAGCGGGAGGGCCGGGCGGGAGACCCAGTACTTC. Translated: CASSFGTSGRAGRETQYF.

As for this clone: At one end the junction does not follow the germline gene, possibly because of a read error. The chain links TRBV5-1 to TRBJ2-7; 12 bases match TRBD2. The CDR3 has 14 residues. The V gene's germline CDR1 is SGHRS and CDR2 YFSETQ. The CDR3 here is CASSSTSGSPTVSF. In nucleotides, the CDR3 is TGCGCCAGCAGCTCGACTAGCGGGAGTCCAACGGTCTCCTTC.

The chain is built from TRBV6-5 and TRBJ1-1; D is uncertain. CDR3 length equals 15 residues. Per germline, CDR1 MNHEY and CDR2 SVGAGI. V lost 6 bases to trimming and J lost 1 base, with 15 bases between them. DNA for the CDR3: TGTGCCAGCAGCAACCCATCGCGGGGGAACACTGAAGCTTTCTTT. This encodes CASSNPSRGNTEAFF.

CDR3 bases: TGTGCCAGCAGCTCGGGGGTGCAGAAAGCTTTCTTT. Amino acid sequence: CASSSGVQKAFF. The chain is built from TRBV5-8 and TRBJ1-1, with D possibly TRBD1 on 5 matching bases. This CDR3 is built from 12 residues. V lost 3 bases and J lost 9, with 12 bases in between. Germline CDR1 is SGHTS and CDR2 is YDEGEE.

The J gene is TRBJ1-4, the V gene TRBV19; TRBD1 is a possible D gene (6 bases). CDR3 length: 13 amino acids. Germline CDR1 is LNHDA and CDR2 is SQIVND (reference sequence). The V end lost 9 bases, the J end lost 5 bases, and 13 bases lay between the germline ends. The CDR3 protein is CASHRALNEKLFF. For the CDR3, the DNA is TGTGCCAGCCACAGGGCCCTCAATGAAAAACTGTTTTTT.

The DNA of the CDR3 is TGTGCCAGCAGCTTAGCGGGGCAGAAGTACAATGAGCAGTTCTTC. It is translated as CASSLAGQKYNEQFF. The chain employs TRBV7-9 and TRBJ2-1; D is perhaps TRBD1 (5 bases). The CDR3 loop spans 15 amino acids. Germline loops: CDR1 SEHNR, CDR2 FQNEAQ (reference sequence). V lost 0 bases and J lost 4, with 10 bases in between.

The chain employs TRBV2 and TRBJ2-3; 10 bases are a match to TRBD1. Per the germline V gene, CDR1 is SNHLY and CDR2 is FYNNEI. The CDR3 loop spans 16 amino acids. The V segment lost 4 bases and the J segment 2 bases; nucleotides outside the gene matches: 6. The DNA of the CDR3 is TGTGCCAGCAGTGGATTGACAGGGGGCTTCACAGATACGCAGTATTTT. This translates into CASSGLTGGFTDTQYF.

This chain connects TRBV5-1 to TRBJ2-7; a weak D match, TRBD2 (6 bases). The CDR3 spans 12 residues. V was pared by 4 bases and J by 3 bases, with 8 bases between. From germline, CDR1 is SGHRS and CDR2 YFSETQ. The CDR3 sequence is CASSPEGYEQYF. The DNA of the CDR3 is TGCGCCAGCAGCCCGGAGGGCTACGAGCAGTACTTC.

In DNA, the CDR3 is TGCGCCAGCAGCTCAGCCCAGGGGAATCCTGAAGCTTTCTTT. Translation gives CASSSAQGNPEAFF. The J gene is TRBJ1-1, the V gene TRBV5-1, with D possibly matching TRBD1 (6 bases). Trimming removed 3 bases from V and 6 bases from J, with 15 bases in between. The CDR3 is made up of 14 amino acids. Germline values: CDR1 SGHRS, CDR2 YFSETQ. The full variable domain, rest sourced from reference TRBV5-1 and TRBJ1-1, is KAGVTQTPRYLIKTRGQQVTLSCSPISGHRSVSWYQQTPGQGLQFLFEYFSETQRNKGNFPGRFSGRQFSNSRSEMNVSTLELGDSALYLCASSSAQGNPEAFFGQGTRLTVV.

The chain links TRBV25-1 to TRBJ1-1, with TRBD1 as a possible D gene (6 bases). The CDR3 contains 12 residues. The ends were cut back, 4 bases at V and 10 bases at J, with 13 bases in the middle. Germline V lookup: CDR1 MGHDK, CDR2 SYGVNS. The CDR3 loop reads CASSVAGGRAFF. The CDR3 coding sequence is TGTGCCAGCAGTGTCGCGGGGGGCCGAGCTTTCTTT.

The rearrangement uses TRBV7-2 and TRBJ2-7; 13 positions agree with TRBD2. The CDR3 extends over 17 amino acids. In germline, CDR1 is SGHTA, CDR2 FQGNSA. With 2 bases clipped from V and 5 bases from J, the junction kept 9 bases outside the gene matches. The CDR3 nucleotides read TGTGCCAGCAGCTTATCGTCTGGACTAGCGGGAGTAAACGAGCAGTACTTC. Translated, it gives CASSLSSGLAGVNEQYF.

The chain joins TRBV6-5 to TRBJ1-1, with 8 positions matching TRBD1. The CDR3 covers 13 residues. CDR1 MNHEY and CDR2 SVGAGI come from the germline V gene. V lost 7 bases to trimming and J lost 5 bases; unmatched junction nucleotides: 6. The CDR3: CASIRTGRTEAFF. Written as DNA, the CDR3 is TGTGCCAGCATTCGGACAGGGAGAACTGAAGCTTTCTTT.